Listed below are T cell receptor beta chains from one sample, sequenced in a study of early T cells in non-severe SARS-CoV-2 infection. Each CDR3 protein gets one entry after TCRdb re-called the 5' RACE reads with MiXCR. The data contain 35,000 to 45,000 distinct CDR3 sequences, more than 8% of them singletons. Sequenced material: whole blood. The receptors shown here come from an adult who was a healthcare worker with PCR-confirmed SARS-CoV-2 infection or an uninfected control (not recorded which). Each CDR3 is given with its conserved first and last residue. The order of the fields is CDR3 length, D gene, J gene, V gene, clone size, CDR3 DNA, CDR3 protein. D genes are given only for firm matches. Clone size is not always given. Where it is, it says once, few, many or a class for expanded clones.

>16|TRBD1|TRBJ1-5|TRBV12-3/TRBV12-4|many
TGTGCCAGCAGTTTAGCAGGGGGCCATAGCAATCAGCCCCAGCATTTT
CASSLAGGHSNQPQHF
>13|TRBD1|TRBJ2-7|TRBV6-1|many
TGTGCCAGCAGCTTCCAGGGGGAACTCGAGCAGTACTTC
CASSFQGELEQYF
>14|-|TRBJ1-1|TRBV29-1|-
TGCAGCGTTGAAAGGGGGGGCGTGAACACTGAAGCTTTCTTT
CSVERGGVNTEAFF
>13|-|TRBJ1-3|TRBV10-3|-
TGTGCCTCAACCAGGGTGCAGGGAAACACCATATATTTT
CASTRVQGNTIYF
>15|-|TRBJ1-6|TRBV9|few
TGTGCCAGCAGCACCTCCGGGGCAGCCGGCTCACCCCTCCACTTT
CASSTSGAAGSPLHF
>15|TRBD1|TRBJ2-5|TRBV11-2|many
TGTGCCAGCAGCACCGGGACAGGAATGCAAGAGACCCAGTACTTC
CASSTGTGMQETQYF
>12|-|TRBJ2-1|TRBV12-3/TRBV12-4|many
TGTGCCAGCAGTAACGCCTACAATGAGCAGTTCTTC
CASSNAYNEQFF
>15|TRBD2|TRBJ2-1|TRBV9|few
TGTGCCAGCAGCGTATCCCTAGCGGGGTTGCATGAGCAGTTCTTC
CASSVSLAGLHEQFF
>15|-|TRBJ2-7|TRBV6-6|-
TGTGCCAGCAGTTACTCGAGGCCGAGGTCCTACGAGCAGTACTTC
CASSYSRPRSYEQYF
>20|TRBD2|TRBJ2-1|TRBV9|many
TGTGCCAGCAGCGTAGGAGGGGGGCTAGCGGGGTCCCTCGTCGGGAATGAGCAGTTCTTC
CASSVGGGLAGSLVGNEQFF
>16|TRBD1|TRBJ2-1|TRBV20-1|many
TGCAGTGGCTCCTACTTTACAGGGGGCATCGACAATGAGCAGTTCTTC
CSGSYFTGGIDNEQFF
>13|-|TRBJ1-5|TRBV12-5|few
TGTGCTAGTGGTTCGGAGGGAGGGCAGCCCCAGCATTTT
CASGSEGGQPQHF
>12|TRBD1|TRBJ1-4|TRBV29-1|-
TGCAGCGTACAGGGGGCGAATGAAAAACTGTTTTTT
CSVQGANEKLFF
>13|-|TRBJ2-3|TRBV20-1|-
TGCAGTGCTAGAATAGATAGCACAGATACGCAGTATTTT
CSARIDSTDTQYF
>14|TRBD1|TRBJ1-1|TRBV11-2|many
TGTGCCAGCAGCTTATTCGGACAGGGGGCTGAAGCTTTCTTT
CASSLFGQGAEAFF
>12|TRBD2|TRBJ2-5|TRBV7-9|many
TGTGCCAGCAGCCTTAGCGGGGAGACCCAGTACTTC
CASSLSGETQYF
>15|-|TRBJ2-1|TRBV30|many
TGTGCCTGGAGTAGGGACGGACAATCCTACAATGAGCAGTTCTTC
CAWSRDGQSYNEQFF
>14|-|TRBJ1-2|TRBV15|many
TGTGCCACCAGCAGAGTTGACAGCCCGACGGGCTACACCTTC
CATSRVDSPTGYTF
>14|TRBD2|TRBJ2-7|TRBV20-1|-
TGCAGTGCGGATAGACTAGCGGCGAACTACGAGCAGTACTTC
CSADRLAANYEQYF
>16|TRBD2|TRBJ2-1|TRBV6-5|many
TGTGCCAGCACCCTTAGGTCGGGGGGGCCAGGCAATGAGCAGTTCTTC
CASTLRSGGPGNEQFF
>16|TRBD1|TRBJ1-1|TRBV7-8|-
TGTGCCAGCAGCAAGGAAAACAGGGGAGCGGACACTGAAGCTTTCTTT
CASSKENRGADTEAFF
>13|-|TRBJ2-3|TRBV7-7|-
TGTGCCAGCAGCCAGACGGCCTTGGATACGCAGTATTTT
CASSQTALDTQYF
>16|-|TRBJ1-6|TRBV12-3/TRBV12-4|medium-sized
TGTGCCAGCAGTGGAATCTTGGGACAAGGGAATTCACCCCTCCACTTT
CASSGILGQGNSPLHF
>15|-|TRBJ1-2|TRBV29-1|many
TGCAGCGTTGAGGACAGAACCCTCACGGGCTATGGCTACACCTTC
CSVEDRTLTGYGYTF
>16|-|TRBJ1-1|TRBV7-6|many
TGTGCCAGCAGCTTGGGGGTGAGAGGTTCGGACACTGAAGCTTTCTTT
CASSLGVRGSDTEAFF
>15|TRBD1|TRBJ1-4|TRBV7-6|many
TGTGCCAGCAGCTTAGACCGGGACAGGGGGCAAAAACTGTTTTTT
CASSLDRDRGQKLFF
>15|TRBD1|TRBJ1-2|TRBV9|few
TGTGCCAGCAGCCTCACCGGGACAGGGGGACCCTACTACACCTTC
CASSLTGTGGPYYTF
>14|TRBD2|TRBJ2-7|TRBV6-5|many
TGTGCCAGCAGCTCCGGACTAGCGACCTACGAGCAGTACTTC
CASSSGLATYEQYF
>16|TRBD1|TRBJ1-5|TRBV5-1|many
TGCGCCAGCAGCCCGCAACCAGGGGGGTCAAATCAGCCCCAGCATTTT
CASSPQPGGSNQPQHF
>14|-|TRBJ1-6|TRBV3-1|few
TGTGCCAGCAGCCGGGGACAAGGAAATTCACCCCTCCACTTT
CASSRGQGNSPLHF
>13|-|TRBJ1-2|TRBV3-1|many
TGTGCCAGCAGCCAAGCATCCAACTATGGCTACACCTTC
CASSQASNYGYTF
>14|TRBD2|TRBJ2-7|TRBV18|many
TGTGCCAGCTCACCAAGCGGGGTCTGGTACGAGCAGTACTTC
CASSPSGVWYEQYF
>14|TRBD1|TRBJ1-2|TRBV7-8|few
TGTGCCAGCAGCTTACAGGACAGGTTCTATGGCTACACCTTC
CASSLQDRFYGYTF
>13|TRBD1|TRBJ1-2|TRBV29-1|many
TGCAGCGTTGAAAGGGGACAGGGCTCTCGCTACACCTTC
CSVERGQGSRYTF
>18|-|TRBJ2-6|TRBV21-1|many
TGTGCCAGCAGCAAACAAGGGGGAGCAGGGCCTGGGGCCAACGTCCTGACTTTC
CASSKQGGAGPGANVLTF
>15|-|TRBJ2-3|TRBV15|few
TGTGCCACCAGCCCTGAAGGGCAAGTCACAGATACGCAGTATTTT
CATSPEGQVTDTQYF
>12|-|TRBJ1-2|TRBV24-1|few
TGTGCCACCAGTGCGACGGGCTATGGCTACACCTTC
CATSATGYGYTF
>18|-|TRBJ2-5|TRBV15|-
TGTGCCACCAGCAGCCCCAGCGGTAGGAACATACTCCAAGAGACCCAGTACTTC
CATSSPSGRNILQETQYF
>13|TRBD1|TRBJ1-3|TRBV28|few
TGTGCCAGCACCCAGGGGGCTGGAAACACCATATATTTT
CASTQGAGNTIYF
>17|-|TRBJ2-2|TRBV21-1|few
TGTGCCAGCAGCAAAGTGCGGCCACTTAAGCCCACCGGGGAGCTGTTTTTT
CASSKVRPLKPTGELFF
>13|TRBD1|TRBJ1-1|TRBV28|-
TGTGCCAGCACTCCCAGGGGGCGGGATGAAGCTTTCTTT
CASTPRGRDEAFF
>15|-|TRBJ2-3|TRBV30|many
TGTGCCTGGAGGCGTTGGGCAGATAGCACAGATACGCAGTATTTT
CAWRRWADSTDTQYF
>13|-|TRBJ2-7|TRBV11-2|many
TGTGCCAGCAGCTTAGATCTTAACTACGAGCAGTACTTC
CASSLDLNYEQYF
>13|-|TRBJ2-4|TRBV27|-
TGTGCCAGCAGTCTCCGGGTCCAAAACATTCAGTACTTC
CASSLRVQNIQYF
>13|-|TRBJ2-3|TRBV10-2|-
TGCGCCAGCAGCGGGTTCAGCACAGATACGCAGTATTTT
CASSGFSTDTQYF
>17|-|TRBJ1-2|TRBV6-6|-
TGTGCCAGCGAATACCGATTGGGGGGGCCCGCTAACTATGGCTACACCTTC
CASEYRLGGPANYGYTF
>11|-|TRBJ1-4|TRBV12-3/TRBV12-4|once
TGTGCCAGCAGTTCAGGTGAAAAACTGTTTTTT
CASSSGEKLFF